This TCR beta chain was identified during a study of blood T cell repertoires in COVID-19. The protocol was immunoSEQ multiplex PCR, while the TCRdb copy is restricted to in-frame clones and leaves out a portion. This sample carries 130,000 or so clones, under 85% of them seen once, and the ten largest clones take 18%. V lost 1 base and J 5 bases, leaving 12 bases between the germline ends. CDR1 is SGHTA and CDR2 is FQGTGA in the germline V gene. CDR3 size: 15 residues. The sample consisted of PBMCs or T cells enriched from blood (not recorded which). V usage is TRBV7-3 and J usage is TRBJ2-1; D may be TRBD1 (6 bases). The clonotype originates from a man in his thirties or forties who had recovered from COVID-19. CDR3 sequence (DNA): TGTGCCAGCAGCTTAAGTGGGGGCAGCCACAATGAGCAGTTCTTC. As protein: CASSLSGGSHNEQFF.